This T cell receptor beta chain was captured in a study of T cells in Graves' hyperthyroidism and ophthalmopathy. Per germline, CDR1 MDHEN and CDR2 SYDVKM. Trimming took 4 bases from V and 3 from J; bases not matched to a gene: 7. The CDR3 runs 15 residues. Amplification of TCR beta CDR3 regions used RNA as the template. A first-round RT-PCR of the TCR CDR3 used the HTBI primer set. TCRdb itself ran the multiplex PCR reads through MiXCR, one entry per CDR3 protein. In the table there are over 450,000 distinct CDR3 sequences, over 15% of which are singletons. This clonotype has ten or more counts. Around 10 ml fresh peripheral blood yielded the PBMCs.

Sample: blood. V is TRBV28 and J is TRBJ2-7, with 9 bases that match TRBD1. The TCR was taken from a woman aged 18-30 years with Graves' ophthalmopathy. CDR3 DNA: TGTGCCAGCAGTTCACCGGGACAGGGTGGCTACGAGCAGTACTTC. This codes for CASSSPGQGGYEQYF.